The rows below give T cell receptor beta chains drawn from one sample of a study of T cell responses to AZD1222 COVID-19 vaccine. Assay used: immunoSEQ multiplex PCR; TCRdb lists only in-frame clones, some missing. The sample yields about 55,000 clones, more than 75% seen once. Here the sequenced sample was peripheral blood, taken 28 days after the second AZD1222 dose. Every receptor here comes from an adult who received the AZD1222 COVID-19 vaccine. Each CDR3 is given without its conserved first and last residue.

j_call	v_call	cdr3_length	cdr3_aa
TRBJ1-2	TRBV6-6	13	ASSSRDRGLDGYT
TRBJ1-5	TRBV6-5	13	ASSSLGQVGQPQH
TRBJ2-1	TRBV6-4	11	ASPWAEKNEQF
TRBJ1-1	TRBV13	11	ASSTPGNTEAF
TRBJ2-3	TRBV11-2	13	ASSSRSGSSDTQY
TRBJ1-3	TRBV5-6	11	ASSLGRGNTIY
TRBJ1-5	TRBV5-6	13	ASSFGWDRAQPQH
TRBJ2-3	TRBV3-1/TRBV3-2	10	ASSFSTDTQY
TRBJ2-1	TRBV30	13	AWGLAGLSYNEQF
TRBJ2-5	TRBV3-1/TRBV3-2	13	ASSRTSGYQETQY
TRBJ2-1	TRBV7-6	14	ASSAVGSGTNNEQF
TRBJ1-1	TRBV6-2/TRBV6-3	11	ASSHRDGAEAF
TRBJ1-1	TRBV7-2	12	ASSAQGGDTEAF
TRBJ2-1	TRBV3-1/TRBV3-2	14	ASSQLPRTKYNEQF
TRBJ1-2	TRBV7-2	12	ASNPPSLNYGYT
TRBJ2-5	TRBV7-8	16	ASSPRGGGRDPQETQY
TRBJ1-6	TRBV5-4	11	ASSLDRHSPLH
TRBJ1-4	TRBV6-4	10	ASSSLGEKLF
TRBJ1-2	TRBV28	9	ASSTAYGYT
TRBJ1-4	TRBV4-2	13	ASSQAPGGPEKLF
TRBJ2-1	TRBV6-2/TRBV6-3	13	ASSPLAGGTSEQF
TRBJ1-2	TRBV9	11	ASSKDRAYGYT
TRBJ1-1	TRBV11-2	13	ASSLVGGGDTEAF
TRBJ1-3	TRBV11-3	14	ASSAGQVISGNTIY
TRBJ1-5	TRBV27	13	ASSRTGWSNQPQH
TRBJ2-1	TRBV4-1	14	ASSPLLAGVLNEQF
TRBJ2-5	TRBV7-2	13	ASSLASSGQETQY
TRBJ2-1	TRBV7-3	14	ASSPLTESSYNEQF
TRBJ2-2	TRBV10-3	10	AISNRDGELF
TRBJ1-5	TRBV7-7	12	ASSCRQVCQPQH
TRBJ2-5	TRBV11-2	14	ASSLVGASGLQAQY
TRBJ1-2	TRBV5-4	14	ASSPGPRGTNYGYT
TRBJ1-2	TRBV29-1	15	SVDNAYREGTAKGYT
TRBJ2-2	TRBV10-3	15	AITKTGGATNTGELF
TRBJ1-1	TRBV6-6	11	ASSFLQGAEAF
TRBJ2-2	TRBV11-2	12	ASSSGVLGGELF